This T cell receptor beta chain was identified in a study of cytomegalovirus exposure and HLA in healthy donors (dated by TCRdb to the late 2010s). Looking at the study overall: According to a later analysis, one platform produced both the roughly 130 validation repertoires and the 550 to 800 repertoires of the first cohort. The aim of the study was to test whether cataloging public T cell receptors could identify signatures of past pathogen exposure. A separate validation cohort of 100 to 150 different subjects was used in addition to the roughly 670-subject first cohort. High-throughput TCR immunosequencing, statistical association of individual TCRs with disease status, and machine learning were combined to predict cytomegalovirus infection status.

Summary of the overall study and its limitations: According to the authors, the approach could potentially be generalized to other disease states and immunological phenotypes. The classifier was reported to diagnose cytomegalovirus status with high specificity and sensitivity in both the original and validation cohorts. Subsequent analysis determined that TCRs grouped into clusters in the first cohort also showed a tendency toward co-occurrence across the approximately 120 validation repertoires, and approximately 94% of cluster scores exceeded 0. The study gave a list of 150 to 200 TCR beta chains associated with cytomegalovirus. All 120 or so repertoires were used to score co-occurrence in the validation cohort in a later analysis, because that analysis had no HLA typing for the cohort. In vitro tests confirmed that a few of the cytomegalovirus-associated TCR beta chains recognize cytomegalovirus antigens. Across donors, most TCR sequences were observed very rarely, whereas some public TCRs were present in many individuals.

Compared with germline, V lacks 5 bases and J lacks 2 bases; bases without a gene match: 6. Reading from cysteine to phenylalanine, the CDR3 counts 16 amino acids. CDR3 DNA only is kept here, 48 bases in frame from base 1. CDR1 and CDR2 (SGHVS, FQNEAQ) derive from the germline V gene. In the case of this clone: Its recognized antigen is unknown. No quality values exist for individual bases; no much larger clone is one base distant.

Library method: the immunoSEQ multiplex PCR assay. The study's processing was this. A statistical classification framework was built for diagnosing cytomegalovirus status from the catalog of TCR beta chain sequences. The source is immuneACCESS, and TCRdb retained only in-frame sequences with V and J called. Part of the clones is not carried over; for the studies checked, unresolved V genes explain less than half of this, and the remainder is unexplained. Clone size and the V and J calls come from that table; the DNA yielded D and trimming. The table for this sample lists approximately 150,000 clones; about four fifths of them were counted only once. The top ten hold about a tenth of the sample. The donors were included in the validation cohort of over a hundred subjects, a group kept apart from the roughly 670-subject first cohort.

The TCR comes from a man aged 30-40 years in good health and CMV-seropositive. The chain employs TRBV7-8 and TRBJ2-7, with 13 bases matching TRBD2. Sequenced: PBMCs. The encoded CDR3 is CASSPRTSGSTYEQYF. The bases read TGTGCCAGCAGCCCGAGGACTAGCGGGAGCACCTACGAGCAGTACTTC.